This entry lists 8 T cell receptor beta chains sequenced from one sample in a study of blood T cells in healthy people across ages. For the second PCR, which ran for roughly 7 to 11 cycles, a sample-barcoded 5' primer and a J-beta primer mix were used. MiXCR was run by TCRdb on the 5' RACE reads, yielding one entry per CDR3 protein. Altogether roughly 800,000 distinct CDR3 sequences are present, about 53% being singletons, with the ten largest covering approximately 40%. Sequencing used blood. The source of these receptors is a man older than 75 in good health.

The chain has TRBV24-1 and TRBJ2-4; D not certain. The CDR3 loop spans 11 amino acids. V was trimmed by 7 bases and J by 9 bases, leaving 9 bases between them. Germline V gene data show CDR1 as KGHDR and CDR2 as SFDVKD. In DNA, the CDR3 is TGTGCCACCAGCCCCAAGCCCATTCAGTACTTC. Translation gives CATSPKPIQYF.

The chain couples TRBV3-1 to TRBJ2-2; D ambiguous. The CDR3 length is 15 residues. With 1 base removed from V and 7 bases from J, the gap between germline ends came to 13 bases. From germline, CDR1 is LGHDT and CDR2 YNNKEL (reference sequence). CDR3 loop: CASSQAVRAYGELFF. CDR3 nucleotides: TGTGCCAGCAGCCAAGCAGTGCGTGCCTACGGGGAGCTGTTTTTT.

V gene TRBV5-1 combines with J gene TRBJ2-1, with a possible D match to TRBD1 (5 bases). Trimming removed 0 bases at V and 6 bases at J, with 10 bases between. This CDR3 is 14 amino acids long. Germline CDR1 and CDR2: SGHRS and YFSETQ. CDR3: CASSLGQWRNEQFF. The CDR3 region has the DNA TGCGCCAGCAGCTTGGGACAGTGGCGCAATGAGCAGTTCTTC.

This clonotype was seen more than once but under ten times. The CDR3 DNA reads TGTGCCAGCAGCTTAGCTCATCAGGGGAGGTTCTTC. The encoded protein is CASSLAHQGRFF. This rearrangement joins TRBV7-2 to TRBJ2-1; D perhaps matches TRBD1 (6 bases). This CDR3 is 12 amino acids long. Trimming took 0 bases from V and 15 from J, leaving 12 bases between them. Germline CDR1 SGHTA, CDR2 FQGNSA. Full variable domain (remainder filled in from reference TRBV7-2 and TRBJ2-1): GAGVSQSPSNKVTEKGKDVELRCDPISGHTALYWYRQSLGQGLEFLIYFQGNSAPDKSGLPSDRFSAERTGGSVSTLTIQRTQQEDSAVYLCASSLAHQGRFFGPGTRLTVL.

This clonotype was found a few times. The CDR3 nucleotides read TGTGCCAGCAGTTCTCCGGACAGGGGCGAGACCCAGTACTTC. Its protein product is CASSSPDRGETQYF. The rearrangement uses TRBV27 and TRBJ2-5; TRBD1 aligns across 9 bases. Unmatched junction bases numbered 5, after V lost 4 bases and J lost 5 bases. Germline V CDR1 and CDR2: MNHEY, SMNVEV (reference sequence). CDR3 length: 14 residues.

The chain combines TRBV20-1 with TRBJ2-7; D is ambiguous. V was trimmed by 1 base and J by 2 bases, leaving 12 bases between them. The CDR3 is 14 amino acids. Germline V lookup: CDR1 DFQATT, CDR2 SNEGSKA (reference sequence). In DNA form, the CDR3 reads TGCAGTGCTAGAGCGGGTTCCCGAACCTACGAGCAGTACTTC. It yields the protein CSARAGSRTYEQYF.

CDR3 region: CASSLSGQGVLEAFF. The CDR3 nucleotides read TGCGCCAGCAGCCTGTCGGGACAGGGCGTCTTAGAAGCTTTCTTT. V and J are TRBV5-1 and TRBJ1-1, with 9 nucleotides matching TRBD1. Trimming took 4 bases from V and 8 from J; bases not matched to a gene: 12. CDR1 is SGHRS, CDR2 YFSETQ, per germline. CDR3 size: 15 residues.

Only a few counts were recorded for this clonotype. The chain employs TRBV24-1 and TRBJ2-1, with D possibly matching TRBD1 (6 bases). The CDR3 is 14 residues long. The germline gives CDR1 KGHDR, CDR2 SFDVKD. V gave up 3 bases and J gave up 4 bases, with 9 bases separating them. This CDR3 reads CATSDPGQYNEQFF. In nucleotides, the CDR3 is TGTGCCACCAGTGATCCCGGACAGTACAATGAGCAGTTCTTC.